This TCR beta chain was recorded in a study of shared T cell receptors in the human thymus. Sequencing used immunoSEQ multiplex PCR; TCRdb keeps in-frame clones, though not all of them. The table has almost 550,000 clones, around 78% seen once. CDR3 length: 14 amino acids. The V and J ends lost 10 bases and 0 bases respectively, with 10 bases between them. Per germline, CDR1 ENHRY and CDR2 SYGVKD. Separately, the same data were catalogued under a study of human thymus T cells. As reported in that work: Serving as donors were healthy Finnish infants, each of whom was having open corrective surgery for congenital heart defects. Thymic resections from corrective heart surgery supplied the tissue. Thymic and blood repertoires seemed to favor certain V and J genes. Related studies noted strongly shared thymic repertoires across unrelated people.

The sequenced sample consisted of thymocytes. This receptor was identified in a boy younger than two with a congenital heart defect. The chain employs TRBV10-3 and TRBJ2-6; TRBD1 might be the D (6 bases). The CDR3 sequence: CATGQHSGANVLTF. The CDR3 DNA reads as TGTGCCACCGGACAGCACTCTGGGGCCAACGTCCTGACTTTC.